These T cell receptor beta chains were read from a single sample in a study of cytomegalovirus exposure and HLA in healthy donors. Method: immunoSEQ multiplex PCR; TCRdb's copy keeps in-frame clones and lacks some. Seen here are fewer than 80,000 clones, approximately 71% observed once, and the top ten hold 25%. Sequences were obtained from PBMCs. The receptors here all came from a man in his fifties or sixties in good health and CMV-seropositive. Both conserved end residues are part of each CDR3. Each record gives: J gene, D gene, clone size, V gene, CDR3 protein, CDR3 DNA. The D gene is left open where the match is weak. Size values are once, few and many counts, or a class for expanded clones, and some rows have none.

>TRBJ1-6|-|once|TRBV7-2
CASSEGPYNSPLHF
TGTGCCAGCAGCGAGGGTCCCTATAATTCACCCCTCCACTTT
>TRBJ2-5|-|-|TRBV7-2
CASSLTGMSETQYF
TGTGCCAGCAGCTTAACAGGGATGAGTGAGACCCAGTACTTC
>TRBJ2-3|TRBD2|-|TRBV7-2
CASSLAPTSGKNYGPSTDTQYF
TGTGCCAGCAGCTTAGCTCCGACTAGCGGGAAAAATTACGGGCCCTCCACAGATACGCAGTATTTT
>TRBJ2-5|TRBD2|-|TRBV5-1
CASSLGGGGAGETQYF
TGCGCCAGCAGCTTGGGTGGCGGGGGGGCCGGAGAGACCCAGTACTTC
>TRBJ1-1|TRBD1|-|TRBV5-1
CASSLVTGGTEAFF
TGCGCCAGCAGCTTAGTCACAGGGGGCACTGAAGCTTTCTTT
>TRBJ2-5|-|-|TRBV6-1
CASSAPSETQYF
TGTGCCAGCAGTGCCCCATCCGAGACCCAGTACTTC
>TRBJ2-7|TRBD1|-|TRBV6-5
CASSYTYRTGGNEQYF
TGTGCCAGCAGTTACACATACCGGACAGGGGGCAACGAGCAGTACTTC
>TRBJ1-5|-|-|TRBV9
CASSTGHSGHQPQHF
TGTGCCAGCAGCACGGGACATAGCGGGCATCAGCCCCAGCATTTT
>TRBJ2-7|TRBD1|-|TRBV19
CASSITGGYEQYF
TGTGCCAGTAGTATCACAGGGGGCTACGAGCAGTACTTC
>TRBJ1-1|-|-|TRBV6-1
CASKSRVLVTEAFF
TGTGCCAGTAAATCCAGGGTTTTAGTCACTGAAGCTTTCTTT
>TRBJ1-1|-|few|TRBV7-9
CASIPPRGNTEAFF
TGTGCCAGCATCCCCCCCCGGGGGAACACTGAAGCTTTCTTT
>TRBJ1-2|TRBD1|-|TRBV27
CASKLTRTGGTYGYTF
TGTGCCAGCAAGTTAACTAGGACAGGGGGCACCTATGGCTACACCTTC
>TRBJ2-3|TRBD2|-|TRBV9
CASSVLAGGPADTQYF
TGTGCCAGCAGCGTACTAGCGGGAGGGCCCGCGGATACGCAGTATTTT
>TRBJ2-5|TRBD2|few|TRBV7-3
CASSKDGTSGERGTQYF
TGTGCCAGCAGCAAGGACGGGACTAGCGGGGAAAGGGGGACCCAGTACTTC
>TRBJ2-1|-|few|TRBV18
CASSSGQSNEQFF
TGTGCCAGCTCATCCGGACAGAGCAATGAGCAGTTCTTC
>TRBJ1-1|-|-|TRBV11-2
CASSSDRNTEAFF
TGTGCCAGCAGCTCGGACAGGAACACTGAAGCTTTCTTT
>TRBJ2-3|TRBD2|few|TRBV30
CALKPGGNTDTQYF
TGTGCCTTAAAGCCGGGGGGGAACACAGATACGCAGTATTTT
>TRBJ2-7|TRBD1|-|TRBV2
CASSGRDRLTYEQYF
TGTGCCAGCAGTGGTCGGGACAGACTCACCTACGAGCAGTACTTC
>TRBJ2-7|TRBD2|-|TRBV15
CATSRALAGGPHEQYF
TGTGCCACCAGCAGGGCCCTAGCGGGAGGGCCCCACGAGCAGTACTTC
>TRBJ2-1|TRBD1|few|TRBV5-1
CASTGTVYNEQFF
TGCGCCAGCACCGGGACAGTCTACAATGAGCAGTTCTTC
>TRBJ2-3|TRBD2|few|TRBV19
CASTERDTSTDTQYF
TGTGCCAGTACGGAGCGGGATACTAGCACAGATACGCAGTATTTT
>TRBJ2-3|TRBD1|-|TRBV27
CASSLMLGQGVDTQYF
TGTGCCAGCAGTTTAATGTTGGGACAGGGGGTGGATACGCAGTATTTT
>TRBJ1-3|TRBD1|-|TRBV6-1
CASSELGGQASSGNTIYF
TGTGCCAGCAGTGAACTAGGAGGACAGGCGAGCTCTGGAAACACCATATATTTT
>TRBJ2-7|TRBD2|-|TRBV5-6
CASSLRTSGGYEQYF
TGTGCCAGCAGCTTAAGGACTAGCGGGGGGTACGAGCAGTACTTC
>TRBJ2-3|-|-|TRBV15
CATSRTRVSTDTQYF
TGTGCCACCAGCAGAACGAGGGTGAGCACAGATACGCAGTATTTT
>TRBJ1-2|TRBD1|-|TRBV6-1
CASSDYGQGVNYGYTF
TGTGCCAGCAGTGACTACGGACAGGGGGTTAACTATGGCTACACCTTC
>TRBJ2-7|TRBD2|-|TRBV7-8
CASSSSGFAYEQYF
TGTGCCAGCAGCTCTAGCGGGTTTGCCTACGAGCAGTACTTC
>TRBJ2-7|TRBD1|-|TRBV2
CASKNRGSYEQYF
TGTGCCAGCAAAAACAGGGGCTCCTACGAGCAGTACTTC
>TRBJ2-5|TRBD1|once|TRBV6-6
CASESDRGRETQYF
TGTGCCAGCGAGTCGGACAGGGGACGGGAGACCCAGTACTTC
>TRBJ2-7|-|-|TRBV6-5
CASNPPDRGHEQYF
TGTGCCAGTAACCCCCCGGACAGAGGCCACGAGCAGTACTTC
>TRBJ1-1|-|-|TRBV19
CASKISTEAFF
TGTGCCAGTAAGATCAGCACTGAAGCTTTCTTT
>TRBJ1-2|-|-|TRBV6-1
CASSEAPTGYTGYTF
TGTGCCAGCAGTGAAGCCCCAACAGGGTATACTGGCTACACCTTC
>TRBJ2-2|-|-|TRBV4-1
CASSQPSPSANTGELFF
TGCGCCAGCAGCCAACCTTCTCCCTCCGCGAACACCGGGGAGCTGTTTTTT
>TRBJ1-1|TRBD1|-|TRBV28
CASAFRGQNTEAFF
TGTGCCAGCGCGTTCAGGGGGCAGAACACTGAAGCTTTCTTT
>TRBJ2-1|-|-|TRBV5-6
CASSGGQEWDEQFF
TGTGCCAGCAGCGGCGGGCAGGAATGGGATGAGCAGTTCTTC
>TRBJ1-2|-|-|TRBV9
CASTSTGTNYGYTF
TGTGCCAGCACCTCAACAGGGACTAACTATGGCTACACCTTC
>TRBJ2-3|TRBD2|-|TRBV5-1
CASSPLAGSTDTQCF
TGCGCCAGCAGCCCATTAGCGGGGTCCACAGATACGCAGTGTTTT
>TRBJ2-1|-|-|TRBV9
CASSVGVRGGHEQFF
TGTGCCAGCAGCGTAGGGGTAAGGGGGGGCCATGAGCAGTTCTTC
>TRBJ1-5|TRBD1|-|TRBV10-3
CAKPLTGVQPQHF
TGTGCCAAACCCCTGACAGGGGTTCAGCCCCAGCATTTT
>TRBJ1-1|-|once|TRBV10-1
CASSESRSDAEAFF
TGCGCCAGCAGTGAGTCGAGGTCAGATGCTGAAGCTTTCTTT
>TRBJ2-1|TRBD2|-|TRBV27
CASSLIAGDHNEQFF
TGTGCCAGCAGTCTCATAGCGGGGGACCACAATGAGCAGTTCTTC
>TRBJ1-5|-|-|TRBV2
CASIRGGQAGNQPQHF
TGTGCCAGCATACGAGGCGGGCAGGCCGGCAATCAGCCCCAGCATTTT
>TRBJ1-4|-|-|TRBV27
CASTRLSTPSGWGEKLFF
TGTGCCAGCACGCGCCTATCGACCCCGTCGGGATGGGGAGAAAAACTGTTTTTT
>TRBJ1-2|TRBD1|-|TRBV5-1
CASSGDSYYGYTF
TGCGCCAGCAGCGGGGACAGCTACTATGGCTACACCTTC
>TRBJ1-5|-|-|TRBV7-9
CASSQMGQPQHF
TGTGCCAGCAGCCAGATGGGCCAGCCCCAGCATTTT
>TRBJ1-1|-|-|TRBV4-1
CASSQHTFGGLGTEAFF
TGCGCCAGCAGCCAGCACACTTTTGGGGGGTTGGGCACTGAAGCTTTCTTT
>TRBJ2-5|TRBD1|few|TRBV7-3
CASCHRGLNRWYF
TGTGCCAGCTGCCACAGGGGATTAAACCGATGGTACTTC
>TRBJ1-5|TRBD1|-|TRBV2
CASSADRVYQPQHF
TGTGCCAGCAGTGCGGACAGGGTCTATCAGCCCCAGCATTTT
>TRBJ1-6|-|-|TRBV5-6
CASSLAGRGSPLHF
TGTGCCAGCAGCTTGGCTGGGCGGGGTTCACCCCTCCACTTT
>TRBJ2-5|TRBD2|few|TRBV11-2
CASSSVAGGRETQYF
TGTGCCAGCAGCTCTGTAGCGGGAGGGAGAGAGACCCAGTACTTC
>TRBJ2-1|TRBD2|-|TRBV9
CASSHPSGTRRPDEQFF
TGTGCCAGCAGCCACCCGTCCGGGACTAGACGGCCGGATGAGCAGTTCTTC
>TRBJ2-3|TRBD1|-|TRBV30
CAWSVGQRITDTQYF
TGTGCCTGGAGTGTGGGACAGAGAATCACAGATACGCAGTATTTT
>TRBJ1-1|TRBD1|-|TRBV4-2
CASSRSPQITGGRDTEAFF
TGTGCCAGCAGCCGATCACCCCAGATAACAGGGGGCAGGGACACTGAAGCTTTCTTT
>TRBJ1-4|-|-|TRBV19
CASRDSGVNEKLFF
TGTGCCAGTAGGGACTCAGGGGTGAATGAAAAACTGTTTTTT
>TRBJ2-7|TRBD1|-|TRBV28
CASSTAGQGTYEQYF
TGTGCCAGCAGTACCGCCGGACAGGGGACCTACGAGCAGTACTTC
>TRBJ1-2|-|-|TRBV27
CASSFTGSTYGYTF
TGTGCCAGCAGTTTTACGGGGTCGACATATGGCTACACCTTC
>TRBJ1-4|-|-|TRBV28
CASSLRTVATNEKLFF
TGTGCCAGCAGTCTAAGGACAGTTGCAACTAATGAAAAACTGTTTTTT
>TRBJ2-7|TRBD2|-|TRBV5-1
CASSISGLASEQYF
TGCGCCAGCAGCATATCGGGACTAGCGAGCGAGCAGTACTTC
>TRBJ2-3|TRBD2|-|TRBV7-3
CASSLGLAGTGTDTQYF
TGTGCCAGCAGCCTTGGACTAGCGGGGACCGGCACAGATACGCAGTATTTT
>TRBJ2-7|TRBD1|-|TRBV6-5
CASGTGGSYEQYF
TGTGCCAGCGGAACAGGGGGCTCCTACGAGCAGTACTTC